The rows below give T cell receptor beta chains drawn from one sample of a study of cytomegalovirus exposure and HLA in healthy donors. Data came from immunoSEQ multiplex PCR; TCRdb stores just in-frame clones and leaves some out. The data contain tens of thousands of clones, just under 80% of them singletons. Sequenced sample: PBMCs. These receptors were taken from a middle-aged woman in good health and CMV-seronegative. The conserved cysteine and the conserved F or W are not part of the CDR3 here.

v_gene,j_gene,CDR3aa
TRBV28,TRBJ2-5,ASSLSRNQETQY
TRBV7-9,TRBJ1-1,ASSLDRGGGVLAEAF
TRBV7-2,TRBJ2-7,ASSLVGQGDYEQY
TRBV11-2,TRBJ2-7,ASRGQRGEGNPYEQY
TRBV13,TRBJ2-5,ASRLALGGFEIQY
TRBV5-1,TRBJ2-1,ASRTGGNEQF
TRBV11-2,TRBJ1-2,ASSLEQFKGYT
TRBV5-1,TRBJ2-7,ASSFNRGYEQY
TRBV7-8,TRBJ2-1,ASSFRQGSYNEQF
TRBV28,TRBJ1-2,ASSTGLSTYGYT
TRBV4-1,TRBJ1-5,ASSQGGLNQPQH
TRBV30,TRBJ1-4,AWSTGATNEKLF
TRBV9,TRBJ1-5,ASSGGGVDQPQH
TRBV6-1,TRBJ1-5,ASSAAVQGGQPQH
TRBV30,TRBJ2-4,AWSPLGGGNIQY
TRBV7-6,TRBJ1-3,ASSLDPGPSGNTIY
TRBV29-1,TRBJ2-3,SVEGTSGSDTQY
TRBV25-1,TRBJ2-1,ASSEPVIRTSENNEQF
TRBV6-1,TRBJ2-1,ASSGTSGRAGNEQF
TRBV5-1,TRBJ1-4,ASSAPGQGVEKLF
TRBV7-2,TRBJ2-7,ASSLATTGTGYEQY
TRBV11-2,TRBJ2-1,ASSRSYNEQF
TRBV7-2,TRBJ2-1,ASSYAPGQGVHDEQF
TRBV9,TRBJ1-1,ASSVRGGGMNTEAF
TRBV6-6,TRBJ2-1,ASSYSLVREQF
TRBV6-5,TRBJ2-1,ASTNRGRYNEQF
TRBV6-1,TRBJ1-2,ATTGTGCGYT
TRBV7-9,TRBJ2-2,ASRPPGQSTGELF